The clone carrying this T cell receptor beta chain was recorded a few times. Authors' processing steps: Amplifying reference gene primers gave estimates of nucleated cell counts. Some clones are missing from TCRdb's copy, which holds only in-frame ones; the method was immunoSEQ multiplex PCR. The D gene and trimming were derived from the DNA, and the V and J assignments and clone size from that table. The repertoire consists of some 80,000 clones, with 85% to 90% occurring once and the leading ten covering over 2%. Germline loops: CDR1 MNHNY, CDR2 SVGAGI (reference sequence). Trimming took 5 bases from V and 7 from J; bases not matched to a gene: 9. CDR3 length equals 15 residues. This record comes from a study of blood T cell repertoires in COVID-19. Study as a whole: Samples representing acute and convalescent COVID-19 were sourced from the United States, Italy and Spain. Sample material is recorded as cDNA or gDNA derived from T cells, B-cell-depleted T cells, or PBMCs.

The chain carries TRBV6-6 and TRBJ2-2; TRBD1 aligns across 8 bases. Sequences were obtained from peripheral blood. The TCR comes from a human donor in a cohort sampled during active COVID-19. CDR3 region: CASSESGGKVGELFF. The CDR3 nucleotides read TGTGCCAGCAGTGAGTCAGGGGGCAAGGTCGGGGAGCTGTTTTTT.